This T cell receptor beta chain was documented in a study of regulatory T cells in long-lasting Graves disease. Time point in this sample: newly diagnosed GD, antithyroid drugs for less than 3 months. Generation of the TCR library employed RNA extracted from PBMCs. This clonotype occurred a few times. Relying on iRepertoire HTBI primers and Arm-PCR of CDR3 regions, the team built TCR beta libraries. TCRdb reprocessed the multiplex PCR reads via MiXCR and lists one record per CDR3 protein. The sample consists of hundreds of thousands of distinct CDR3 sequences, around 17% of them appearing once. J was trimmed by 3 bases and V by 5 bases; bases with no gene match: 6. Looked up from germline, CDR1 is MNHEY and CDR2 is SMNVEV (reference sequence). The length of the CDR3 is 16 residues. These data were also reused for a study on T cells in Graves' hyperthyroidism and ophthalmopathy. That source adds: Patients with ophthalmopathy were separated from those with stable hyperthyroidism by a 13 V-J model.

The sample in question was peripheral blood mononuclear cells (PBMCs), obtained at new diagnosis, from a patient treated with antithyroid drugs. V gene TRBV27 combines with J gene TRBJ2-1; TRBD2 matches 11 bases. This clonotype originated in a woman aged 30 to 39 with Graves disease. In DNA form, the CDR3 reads TGTGCCAGCAGTCCAGTAGCGGGAGGGGACTACAATGAGCAGTTCTTC. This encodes CASSPVAGGDYNEQFF.